This T cell receptor (beta chain) was sequenced in a study of control samples from healthy donors and cancer patients. Trimming removed 5 bases from V and 3 bases from J, with 17 bases in between. Germline CDR1 reads SQVTM; CDR2 reads ANQGSEA. There are 15 residues in the CDR3. TCRdb's copy holds only in-frame clones and misses some; the assay was immunoSEQ multiplex PCR. The table lists some 96,000 clones, 85% to 95% of them singletons. This receptor was obtained from a man aged 18 to 29 in good health. The V gene is TRBV29-1, the J gene TRBJ1-5; no definite D call. The sample taken for sequencing was blood. The CDR3 loop reads CSVSQATSPNQPQHF. The CDR3, as DNA: TGCAGCGTTTCTCAGGCGACCTCCCCCAATCAGCCCCAGCATTTT.